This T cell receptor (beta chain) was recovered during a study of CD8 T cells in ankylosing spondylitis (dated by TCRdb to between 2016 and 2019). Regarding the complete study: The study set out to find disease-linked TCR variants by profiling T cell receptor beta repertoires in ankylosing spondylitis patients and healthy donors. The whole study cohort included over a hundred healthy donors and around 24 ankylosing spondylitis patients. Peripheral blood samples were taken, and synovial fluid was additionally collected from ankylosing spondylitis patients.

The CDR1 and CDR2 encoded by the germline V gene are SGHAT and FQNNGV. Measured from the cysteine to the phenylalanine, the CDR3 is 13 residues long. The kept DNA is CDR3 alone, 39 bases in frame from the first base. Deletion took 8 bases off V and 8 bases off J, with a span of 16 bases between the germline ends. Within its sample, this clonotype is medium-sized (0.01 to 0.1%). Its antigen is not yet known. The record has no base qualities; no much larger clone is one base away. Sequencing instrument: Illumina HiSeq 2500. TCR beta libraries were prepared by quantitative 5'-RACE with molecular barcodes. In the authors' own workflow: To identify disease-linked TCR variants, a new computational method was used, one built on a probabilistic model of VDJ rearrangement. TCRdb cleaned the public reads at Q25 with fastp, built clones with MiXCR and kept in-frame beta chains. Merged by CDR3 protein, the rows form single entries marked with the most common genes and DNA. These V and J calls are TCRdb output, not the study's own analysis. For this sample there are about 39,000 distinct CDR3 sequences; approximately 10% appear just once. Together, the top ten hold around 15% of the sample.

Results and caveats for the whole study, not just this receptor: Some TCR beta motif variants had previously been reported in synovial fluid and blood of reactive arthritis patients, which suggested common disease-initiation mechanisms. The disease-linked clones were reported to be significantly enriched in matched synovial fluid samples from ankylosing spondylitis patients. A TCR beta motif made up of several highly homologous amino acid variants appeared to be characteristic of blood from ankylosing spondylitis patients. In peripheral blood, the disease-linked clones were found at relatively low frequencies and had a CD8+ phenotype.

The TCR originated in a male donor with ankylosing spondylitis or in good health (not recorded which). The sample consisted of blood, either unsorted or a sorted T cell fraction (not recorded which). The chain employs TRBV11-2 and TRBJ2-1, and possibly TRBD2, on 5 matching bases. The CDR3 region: CASRVGSSDEQFF. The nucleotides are TGTGCCAGCCGGGTTGGGAGTTCGGATGAGCAGTTCTTC. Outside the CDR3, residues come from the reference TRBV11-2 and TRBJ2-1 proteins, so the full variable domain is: EAGVAQSPRYKIIEKRQSVAFWCNPISGHATLYWYQQILGQGPKLLIQFQNNGVVDDSQLPKDRFSAERLKGVDSTLKIQPAKLEDSAVYLCASRVGSSDEQFFGPGTRLTVL.